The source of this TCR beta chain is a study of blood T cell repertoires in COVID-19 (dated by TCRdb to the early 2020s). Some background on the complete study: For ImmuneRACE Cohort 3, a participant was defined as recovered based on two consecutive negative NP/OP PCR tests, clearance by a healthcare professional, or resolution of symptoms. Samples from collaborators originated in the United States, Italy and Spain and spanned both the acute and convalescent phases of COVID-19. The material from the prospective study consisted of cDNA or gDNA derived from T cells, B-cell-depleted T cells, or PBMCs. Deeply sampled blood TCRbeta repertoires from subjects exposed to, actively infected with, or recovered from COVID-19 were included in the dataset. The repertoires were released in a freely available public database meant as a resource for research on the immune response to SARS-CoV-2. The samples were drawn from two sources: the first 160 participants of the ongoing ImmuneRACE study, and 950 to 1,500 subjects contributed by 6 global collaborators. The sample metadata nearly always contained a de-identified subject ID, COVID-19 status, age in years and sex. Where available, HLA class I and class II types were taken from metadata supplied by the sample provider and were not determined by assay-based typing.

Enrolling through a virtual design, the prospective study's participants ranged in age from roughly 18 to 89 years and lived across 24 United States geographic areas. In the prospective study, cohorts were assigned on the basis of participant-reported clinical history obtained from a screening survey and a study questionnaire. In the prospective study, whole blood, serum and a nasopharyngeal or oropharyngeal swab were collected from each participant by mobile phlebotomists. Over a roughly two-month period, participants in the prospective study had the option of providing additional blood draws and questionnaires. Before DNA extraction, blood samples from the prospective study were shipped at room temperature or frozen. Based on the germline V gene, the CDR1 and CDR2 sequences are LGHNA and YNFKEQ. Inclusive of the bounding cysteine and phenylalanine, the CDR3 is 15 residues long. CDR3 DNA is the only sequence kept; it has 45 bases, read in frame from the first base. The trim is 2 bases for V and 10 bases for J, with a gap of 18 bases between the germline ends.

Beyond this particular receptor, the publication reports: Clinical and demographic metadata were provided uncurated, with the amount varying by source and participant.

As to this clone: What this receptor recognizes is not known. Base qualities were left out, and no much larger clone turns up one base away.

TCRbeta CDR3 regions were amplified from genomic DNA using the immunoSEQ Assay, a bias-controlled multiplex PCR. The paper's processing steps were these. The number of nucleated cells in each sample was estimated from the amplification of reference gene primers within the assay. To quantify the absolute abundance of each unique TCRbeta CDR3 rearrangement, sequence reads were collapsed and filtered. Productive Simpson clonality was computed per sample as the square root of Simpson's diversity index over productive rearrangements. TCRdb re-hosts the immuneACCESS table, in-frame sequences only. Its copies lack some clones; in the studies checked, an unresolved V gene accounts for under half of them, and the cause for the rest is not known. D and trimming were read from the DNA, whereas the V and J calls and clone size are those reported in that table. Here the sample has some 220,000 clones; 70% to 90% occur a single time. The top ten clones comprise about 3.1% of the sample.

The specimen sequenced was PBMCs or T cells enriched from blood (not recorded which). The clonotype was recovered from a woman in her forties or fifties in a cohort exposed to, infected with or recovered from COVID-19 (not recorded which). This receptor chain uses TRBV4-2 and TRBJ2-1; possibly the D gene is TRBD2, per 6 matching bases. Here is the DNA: TGTGCCAGCAGCCAATCGGGGGAACGACAATACGAGCAGTTCTTC. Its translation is CASSQSGERQYEQFF.